This passage covers 32 T cell receptor beta chains from one sample sequenced in a study of blood T cells in healthy people across ages. A second PCR of 7 to 11 cycles used a sample-barcoded 5' primer and a J-beta primer mix. MiXCR, run by TCRdb on the 5' RACE reads, gives a single entry per CDR3 protein. The sample contains about 800,000 distinct CDR3 sequences, roughly 25% of which appear only once. These records were also assigned to another study, of T cells of mothers and their children.

The specimen sequenced was blood. Source of these receptors: a boy between 10 and 17 years old in good health.

The chain uses TRBV20-1 and TRBJ2-1, with 14 bases lining up with TRBD2. Trimming cost V 0 bases and J 4 bases; bases outside gene matches: 8. CDR3 length equals 18 residues. Germline lookup yields CDR1 DFQATT and CDR2 SNEGSKA (reference sequence). The CDR3 DNA is TGCAGTGCTAGAGATAGGACTAGCGGGAGGACTGGGTACAATGAGCAGTTCTTC. Its translation: CSARDRTSGRTGYNEQFF.

J is TRBJ1-1 and V is TRBV11-1; 10 nucleotides match TRBD1. V lost 4 bases, J lost 5 bases, and 7 bases stayed unmatched. This CDR3 spans 15 amino acids. CDR1 SGHAT and CDR2 FQDESV come from the germline V gene (reference sequence). The CDR3 reads CASSYRDRGYTEAFF. Here the CDR3 DNA reads TGTGCCAGCAGCTACCGGGACAGGGGTTATACTGAAGCTTTCTTT.

The rearrangement links TRBV20-1 to TRBJ2-7; D is unresolved. The CDR3 has 14 amino acids. V was shortened by 1 base and J by 0 bases, with 10 bases between the two germline ends. Germline CDR1 DFQATT, CDR2 SNEGSKA (reference sequence). CDR3 nucleotides: TGCAGTGCTAGAGGACTGTGGGGCTCCTACGAGCAGTACTTC. Translated, it gives CSARGLWGSYEQYF.

V and J are TRBV4-3 and TRBJ1-1, with a possible D match to TRBD1 (5 bases). This CDR3 has 14 residues. V gave up 7 bases and J gave up 2 bases, with 14 bases separating them. Germline V gene data show CDR1 as LGHNA and CDR2 as YSLEER. The CDR3 spells CASTPGITNTEAFF. The CDR3 bases are TGCGCCAGCACTCCAGGGATTACAAACACTGAAGCTTTCTTT.

DNA of the CDR3: TGTGCCAGCAGTGAAGGGGCAGGGTCGTCCTACGAGCAGTACTTC. It yields the protein CASSEGAGSSYEQYF. V is TRBV2 and J is TRBJ2-7, with D possibly being TRBD1 (5 bases). The ends were cut back, 1 base at V and 1 base at J, with 11 bases in the middle. This CDR3 contains 15 residues. The germline gives CDR1 SNHLY, CDR2 FYNNEI.

This clonotype was found a few times. The chain links TRBV4-3 to TRBJ2-1; TRBD1 is a possible D gene (7 bases). The CDR3 sequence is 16 residues long. Trimming left V 3 bases short and J 6 bases short, with 18 bases between. Germline assignment: CDR1 LGHNA and CDR2 YSLEER. The CDR3 DNA reads TGCGCCAGCAGCCAGAATGTGGCAGGGGGGCCCAATGAGCAGTTCTTC. Encoded protein: CASSQNVAGGPNEQFF.

The rearrangement uses TRBV19 and TRBJ2-5; possible D gene TRBD2, 5 bases. TRBJ2-1 explains the end of the DNA better; the J call may be wrong. In germline, CDR1 is LNHDA, CDR2 SQIVND (reference sequence). The CDR3 runs to 15 residues. The DNA of the CDR3 is TGTGCCAGTAGTATTTTGGCGGGCGCCGACAATGAGCAGTTCTTC. The encoded protein is CASSILAGADNEQFF.

The V call is TRBV21-1, the J call TRBJ2-3; TRBD1 reflects the table's D call only, with no check against the DNA. TRBV21-1 is annotated as a pseudogene. The CDR3 sequence is 14 residues long. CDR3 bases: TGTGCCAGCGGGCCCAGGGACGGGACAGATACGCAGTATTTT. Its protein is CASGPRDGTDTQYF.

This clonotype was seen many times. The V call is TRBV28, the J call TRBJ1-1; D not certain. The CDR3 covers 11 residues. Germline lookup yields CDR1 MDHEN and CDR2 SYDVKM. Trimming removed 10 bases at V and 0 bases at J, with 6 bases between. CDR3 sequence: CAISMNTEAFF. Written as DNA, the CDR3 is TGTGCCATTTCGATGAACACTGAAGCTTTCTTT.

This clonotype was counted only a few times. The chain has TRBV6-5 and TRBJ2-1, with D perhaps assigned TRBD1 or TRBD2 (5 bases each). CDR1 and CDR2 (germline): MNHEY, SVGAGI. There are 14 residues in the CDR3. V was shortened by 6 bases and J by 9 bases, with 18 bases between the two germline ends. CDR3 sequence (DNA): TGTGCCAGCAGCTCCCCGGGACCCTGGGCTGAGCAGTTCTTC. It translates to CASSSPGPWAEQFF.

The rearrangement links TRBV9 to TRBJ1-4, with 7 bases fitting TRBD1. Germline-derived CDR1 and CDR2 are SGDLS and YYNGEE. This CDR3 is built from 13 residues. The V segment lost 3 bases and the J segment 10 bases; nucleotides outside the gene matches: 6. This CDR3 is CASSDRSGGKLFF. In DNA, the CDR3 is TGTGCCAGCAGCGACCGATCAGGGGGAAAACTGTTTTTT.

This clonotype was seen only a few times. The chain combines TRBV7-9 with TRBJ2-6; 13 nucleotides agree with TRBD2. The CDR3 is 19 residues long. Unmatched junction bases numbered 8, after V lost 6 bases and J lost 0 bases. In germline, CDR1 is SEHNR, CDR2 FQNEAQ (reference sequence). CDR3 nucleotides: TGTGCCAGCAGGAAAACTAGCGGGAGGGCCCTCTCTGGGGCCAACGTCCTGACTTTC. Amino acid sequence: CASRKTSGRALSGANVLTF.

This clonotype was detected only a few times. The J gene is TRBJ1-5, the V gene TRBV4-3; a weak D match, TRBD1 (5 bases). In germline, CDR1 is LGHNA, CDR2 YSLEER. The CDR3 spans 14 residues. The V end lost 0 bases, the J end lost 7 bases, and 10 bases lay between the germline ends. The CDR3 protein is CASSQDQGLQPQHF. CDR3 in DNA: TGCGCCAGCAGCCAAGATCAGGGTTTACAGCCCCAGCATTTT.

The rearrangement uses TRBV4-1 and TRBJ1-2, with no clear D. Between the trimmed V and J ends, which lost 0 bases and 5 bases, there was a span of 13 bases. The CDR3 length is 15 residues. Germline V gives CDR1 MGHRA, CDR2 YSYEKL. The CDR3, as DNA: TGCGCCAGCAGCCAAGAAGGAGGGTTTCGGTATGGCTACACCTTC. Its protein is CASSQEGGFRYGYTF.

This clonotype was detected only a few times. The J gene is TRBJ2-5, the V gene TRBV5-1; a weak D match, TRBD1 (5 bases). The DNA end is a closer match to TRBJ2-7, so the J assignment may be wrong. This CDR3 region has 14 residues. Germline CDR1 is SGHRS and CDR2 is YFSETQ. DNA for the CDR3: TGCGCCAGCAGCTTGGCCAGGGAAGGGTACGAGCAGTACTTC. It encodes CASSLAREGYEQYF.

This clonotype was recorded many times. This chain connects TRBV29-1 to TRBJ2-7; D not resolved. The V gene lost 7 bases and the J gene lost 5 bases, with 18 bases spanning the gap. This CDR3 spans 13 amino acids. Germline CDR1 SQVTM, CDR2 ANQGSEA. CDR3 nucleotide sequence: TGCAGCGCTCAAGGTCGTGGGCTCCACGAGCAGTACTTC. This encodes CSAQGRGLHEQYF.

Worth noting for this clonotype: The junction departs from germline at one end; a sequencing error may be responsible. The V and J genes are TRBV7-9 and TRBJ2-2; perhaps TRBD2 as D (6 bases). This CDR3 has 15 residues. Germline CDR1 SEHNR, CDR2 FQNEAQ (reference sequence). The CDR3 DNA sequence: TGTGCCAGCAGCCCCCGTGGGAGGAACACCGGGGAGCTATTTTTT. It translates to CASSPRGRNTGELFF.

This clonotype was seen a few times. This chain joins TRBV9 and TRBJ1-4; the D gene is possibly TRBD1 (5 bases). CDR3 length: 14 residues. Germline CDR1 is SGDLS and CDR2 is YYNGEE. The V gene lost 4 bases and the J gene lost 8 bases, with 15 bases spanning the gap. For the CDR3, the DNA is TGTGCCAGCAGCCCCAGGGACCTAGGGGAAAAACTGTTTTTT. It encodes CASSPRDLGEKLFF. Together with reference TRBV9 and TRBJ1-4, the CDR3 gives the full variable domain: DSGVTQTPKHLITATGQRVTLRCSPRSGDLSVYWYQQSLDQGLQFLIQYYNGEERAKGNILERFSAQQFPDLHSELNLSSLELGDSALYFCASSPRDLGEKLFFGSGTQLSVL.

This clonotype was seen more than once but under ten times. In DNA form, the CDR3 reads TGTGCCACCCTACAACGGGCGGGAGGGAACAAAAACATTCAGTACTTC. Translated, it gives CATLQRAGGNKNIQYF. The V and J genes are TRBV7-9 and TRBJ2-4; TRBD2 agrees at 9 bases. Germline-derived CDR1 and CDR2 are SEHNR and FQNEAQ (reference sequence). J gave up 3 bases and V 10 bases, and 13 bases lay outside the gene matches. The CDR3 totals 16 residues. The variable domain in full, with the rest retrieved from reference TRBV7-9 and TRBJ2-4, is DTGVSQNPRHKITKRGQNVTFRCDPISEHNRLYWYRQTLGQGPEFLTYFQNEAQLEKSRLLSDRFSAERPKGSFSTLEIQRTEQGDSAMYLCATLQRAGGNKNIQYFGAGTRLSVL.

V and J are TRBV4-3 and TRBJ1-5, with 8 bases matching TRBD1. The germline gives CDR1 LGHNA, CDR2 YSLEER. After removal of 3 bases from V and 3 bases from J, the junction contained 7 bases not matched to a gene. CDR3 length equals 16 residues. CDR3 sequence: CASSQDRAPSNQPQHF. CDR3 sequence (DNA): TGCGCCAGCAGCCAGGACAGGGCCCCGTCCAATCAGCCCCAGCATTTT.

This clonotype was seen a handful of times. The chain carries TRBV20-1 and TRBJ1-4; maybe TRBD1 (6 bases). Trimming left V 4 bases short and J 0 bases short, with 12 bases between. The CDR3 runs 15 residues. Germline loops: CDR1 DFQATT, CDR2 SNEGSKA (reference sequence). The CDR3 DNA follows: TGCAGTGCTAAACAGGGAGGGGCAACTAATGAAAAACTGTTTTTT. Translating it yields CSAKQGGATNEKLFF.

There are a few counts of this clonotype. The rearrangement links TRBV6-2 or TRBV6-3 to TRBJ1-5, with a weak D call TRBD1 (6 bases). This CDR3 region has 13 residues. Germline CDR1 and CDR2: MNHEY and SVGEGT. Trimming shortened V by 6 bases and J by 5 bases, and 11 bases separated the two germline ends. The CDR3 DNA is TGTGCCAGCAGCCGACAGGTAGATCAGCCCCAGCATTTT. Its translation is CASSRQVDQPQHF.

This chain uses TRBV7-8 with TRBJ2-6, with D perhaps TRBD1 or TRBD2 (5 bases each). From germline, CDR1 is SGHVS and CDR2 FQNEAQ. Trimming left V 5 bases short and J 1 base short, with 12 bases between. The CDR3 spans 16 residues. CDR3 residues: CASSPAWGSGANVLTF. CDR3 in DNA: TGTGCCAGCAGCCCCGCCTGGGGGTCTGGGGCCAACGTCCTGACTTTC.

This clonotype was recorded a few times. This rearrangement joins TRBV6-6 to TRBJ1-1; D is unclear. This CDR3 contains 10 residues. Trimming removed 10 bases at V and 1 base at J, with 4 bases between. Per germline, CDR1 MNHNY and CDR2 SVGAGI (reference sequence). CDR3 amino acids: CATKNTEAFF. The CDR3 region has the DNA TGTGCCACCAAGAACACTGAAGCTTTCTTT.

V gene TRBV12-3 or TRBV12-4 combines with J gene TRBJ2-1; 8 bases fit TRBD1. CDR3 length equals 14 residues. J was trimmed by 9 bases and V by 7 bases; bases with no gene match: 11. The CDR3 nucleotides read TGTGCCAGCACTCTCTCCCAGGGGGCGACTGAGCAGTTCTTC. Its protein is CASTLSQGATEQFF.

A word on this clonotype: The germline gene is not matched at one end of the junction; a read error may be the cause. The V call is TRBV28, the J call TRBJ2-6; D remains ambiguous. Germline V CDR1 and CDR2: MDHEN, SYDVKM. This CDR3 has 15 residues. The CDR3 coding sequence is TGTGCCAGCAACCTCCGTGGAACTGGAGCCAACGTCCTGACTTTC. Its protein product is CASNLRGTGANVLTF.

The gene calls are TRBV20-1 and TRBJ1-1, with a weak D call TRBD1 (5 bases). V was pared by 6 bases and J by 2 bases, with 13 bases between. The length of the CDR3 is 13 residues. Germline loops: CDR1 DFQATT, CDR2 SNEGSKA (reference sequence). CDR3 bases: TGCAGTGCGGTGGGACCGGCAAACACTGAAGCTTTCTTT. Protein sequence: CSAVGPANTEAFF.

The chain links TRBV6-6 to TRBJ2-5; D is perhaps TRBD1 (5 bases). The tail of the sequence fits TRBJ2-7 better, so the J call may be wrong. The CDR3 length is 14 residues. CDR1 and CDR2 (germline): MNHNY, SVGAGI (reference sequence). The CDR3 protein is CASSFVGPTYEQYF. The CDR3 region has the DNA TGTGCCAGCAGTTTCGTGGGGCCTACCTACGAGCAGTACTTC.

CDR3: CASSLPGREETQYF. The DNA for the CDR3 is TGTGCCAGCAGCTTACCGGGCAGGGAAGAGACCCAGTACTTC. The genes are TRBV7-9 and TRBJ2-5, with a tentative D call TRBD1 (5 bases). The CDR3 loop spans 14 amino acids. Germline V gene data show CDR1 as SEHNR and CDR2 as FQNEAQ (reference sequence). The V end was cut by 2 bases, the J end by 3 bases, with 10 bases between.

The chain is built from TRBV29-1 and TRBJ1-1, with 9 nucleotides matching TRBD1. This CDR3 is 16 amino acids long. V trimming: 2 bases; J trimming: 1 base; junction bases outside the gene matches: 8. CDR1 SQVTM and CDR2 ANQGSEA come from the germline V gene. The CDR3 here is CSVEPLWTGANTEAFF. The CDR3 nucleotides are TGCAGCGTTGAACCCCTTTGGACAGGGGCGAACACTGAAGCTTTCTTT.

There are many counts of this clonotype. CDR3 nucleotide sequence: TGTGCCAGCAGTTTGACAGGGATGAACACTGAAGCTTTCTTT. It specifies CASSLTGMNTEAFF. The chain recombines TRBV27 with TRBJ1-1; TRBD1 matches at 7 bases. The germline gives CDR1 MNHEY, CDR2 SMNVEV (reference sequence). This CDR3 contains 14 residues. V was clipped by 3 bases and J by 0 bases; unmatched bases: 1.

The rearrangement uses TRBV6-5 and TRBJ2-5; perhaps TRBD1 as D (6 bases). The length of the CDR3 is 14 residues. CDR1 MNHEY and CDR2 SVGAGI come from the germline V gene. The V end was cut by 1 base, the J end by 5 bases, with 11 bases between. CDR3 DNA: TGTGCCAGCAGTTACTTCCAGGGGCTGGAGACCCAGTACTTC. Translation: CASSYFQGLETQYF.